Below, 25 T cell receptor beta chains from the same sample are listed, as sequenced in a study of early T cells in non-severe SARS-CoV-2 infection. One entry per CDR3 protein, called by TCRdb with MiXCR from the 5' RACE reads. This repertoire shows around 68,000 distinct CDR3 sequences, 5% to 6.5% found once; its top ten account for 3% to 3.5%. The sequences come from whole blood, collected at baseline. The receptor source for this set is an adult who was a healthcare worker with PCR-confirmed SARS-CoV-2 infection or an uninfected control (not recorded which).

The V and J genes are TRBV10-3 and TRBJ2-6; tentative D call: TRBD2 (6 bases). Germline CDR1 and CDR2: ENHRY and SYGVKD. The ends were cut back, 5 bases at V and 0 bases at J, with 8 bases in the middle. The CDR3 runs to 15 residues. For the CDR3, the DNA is TGTGCCATCAGTACGCGGGGCTCTGGGGCCAACGTCCTGACTTTC. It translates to CAISTRGSGANVLTF.

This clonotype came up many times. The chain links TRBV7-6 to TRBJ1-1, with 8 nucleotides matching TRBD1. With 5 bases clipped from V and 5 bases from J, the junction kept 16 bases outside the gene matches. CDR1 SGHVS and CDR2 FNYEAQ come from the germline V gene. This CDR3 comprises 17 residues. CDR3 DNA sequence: TGTGCCAGCAGCCCAACCGGGACAGGCAAAGGATATACTGAAGCTTTCTTT. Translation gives CASSPTGTGKGYTEAFF.

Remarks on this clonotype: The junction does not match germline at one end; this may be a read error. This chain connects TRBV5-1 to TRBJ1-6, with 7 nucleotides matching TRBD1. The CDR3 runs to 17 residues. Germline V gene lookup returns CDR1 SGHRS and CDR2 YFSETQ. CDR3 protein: CTSSTGQQSSYNSPLHF. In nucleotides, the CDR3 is TGCACCAGCAGCACGGGACAGCAGAGCTCCTATAATTCACCCCTCCACTTT.

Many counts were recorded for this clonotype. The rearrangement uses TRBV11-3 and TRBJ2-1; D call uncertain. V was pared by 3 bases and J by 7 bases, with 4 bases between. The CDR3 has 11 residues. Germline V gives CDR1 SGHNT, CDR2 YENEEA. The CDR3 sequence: CASSFGNEQFF. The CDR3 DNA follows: TGTGCCAGCAGCTTCGGGAATGAGCAGTTCTTC. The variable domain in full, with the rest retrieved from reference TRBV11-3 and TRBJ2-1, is EAGVVQSPRYKIIEKKQPVAFWCNPISGHNTLYWYLQNLGQGPELLIRYENEEAVDDSQLPKDRFSAERLKGVDSTLKIQPAELGDSAVYLCASSFGNEQFFGPGTRLTVL.

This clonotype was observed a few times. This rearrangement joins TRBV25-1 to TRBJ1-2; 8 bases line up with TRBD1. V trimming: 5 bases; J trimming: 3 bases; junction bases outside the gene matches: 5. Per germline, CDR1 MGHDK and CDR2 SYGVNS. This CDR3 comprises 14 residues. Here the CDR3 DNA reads TGTGCCAGCAGTACAGGGGGTCTTTACTATGGCTACACCTTC. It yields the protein CASSTGGLYYGYTF.

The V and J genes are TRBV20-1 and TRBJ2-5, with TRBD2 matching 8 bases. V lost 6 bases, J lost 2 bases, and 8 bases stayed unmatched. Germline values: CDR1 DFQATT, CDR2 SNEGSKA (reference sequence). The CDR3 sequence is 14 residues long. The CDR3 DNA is TGCAGTGCCGCAAGCGGGAGTTTGCAAGAGACCCAGTACTTC. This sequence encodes CSAASGSLQETQYF.

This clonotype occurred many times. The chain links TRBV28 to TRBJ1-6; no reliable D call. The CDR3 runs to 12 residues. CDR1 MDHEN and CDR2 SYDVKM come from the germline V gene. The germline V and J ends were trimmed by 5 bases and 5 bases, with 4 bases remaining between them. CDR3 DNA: TGTGCCAGCAGTGTTAATAATTCACCCCTCCACTTT. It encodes CASSVNNSPLHF.

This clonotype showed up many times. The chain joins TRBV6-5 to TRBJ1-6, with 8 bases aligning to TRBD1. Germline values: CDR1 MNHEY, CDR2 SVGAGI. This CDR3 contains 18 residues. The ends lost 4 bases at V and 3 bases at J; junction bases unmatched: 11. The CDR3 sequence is CASSFPAPGTGYNSPLHF. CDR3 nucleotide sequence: TGTGCCAGCAGTTTTCCCGCCCCCGGGACAGGCTATAATTCACCCCTCCACTTT.

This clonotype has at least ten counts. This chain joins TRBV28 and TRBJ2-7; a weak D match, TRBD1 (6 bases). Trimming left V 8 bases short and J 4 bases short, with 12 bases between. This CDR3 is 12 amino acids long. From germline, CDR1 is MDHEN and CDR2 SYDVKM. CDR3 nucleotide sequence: TGTGCCAGCCAGGGGAACGGTTACGAGCAGTACTTC. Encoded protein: CASQGNGYEQYF.

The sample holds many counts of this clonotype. The CDR3 spells CASSQEEGLANEQYF. DNA of the CDR3: TGTGCCAGCAGCCAAGAAGAGGGACTAGCAAACGAGCAGTACTTC. The chain employs TRBV4-2 and TRBJ2-7, with 9 nucleotides matching TRBD2. The CDR3 is 15 amino acids. Germline V gene sequence: CDR1 LGHNA, CDR2 YNFKEQ. With V trimmed by 0 bases and J by 5 bases, 5 bases remained unmatched.

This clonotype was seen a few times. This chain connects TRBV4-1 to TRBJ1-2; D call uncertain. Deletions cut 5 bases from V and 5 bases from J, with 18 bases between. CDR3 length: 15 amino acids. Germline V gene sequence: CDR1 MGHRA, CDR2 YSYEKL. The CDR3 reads CASSSGTWTRYGYTF. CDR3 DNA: TGCGCCAGCAGCAGCGGTACCTGGACTCGATATGGCTACACCTTC.

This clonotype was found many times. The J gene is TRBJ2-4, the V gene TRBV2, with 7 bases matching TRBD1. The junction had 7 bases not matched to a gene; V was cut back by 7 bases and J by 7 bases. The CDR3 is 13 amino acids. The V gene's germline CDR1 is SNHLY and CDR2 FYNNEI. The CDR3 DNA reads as TGTGCCAGCACCCCGCTGGACAGGAACATTCAGTACTTC. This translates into CASTPLDRNIQYF.

In DNA form, the CDR3 reads TGTGCCAGCAGTTTAGCAGCGGGGGCGGGCTCCTACGAGCAGTACTTC. Protein product: CASSLAAGAGSYEQYF. The V and J genes are TRBV27 and TRBJ2-7; 8 bases fit TRBD2. Trimming at V came to 2 bases and at J to 0 bases, leaving 6 bases not matched to a gene. The germline V gene has CDR1 MNHEY and CDR2 SMNVEV (reference sequence). This CDR3 has 16 residues.

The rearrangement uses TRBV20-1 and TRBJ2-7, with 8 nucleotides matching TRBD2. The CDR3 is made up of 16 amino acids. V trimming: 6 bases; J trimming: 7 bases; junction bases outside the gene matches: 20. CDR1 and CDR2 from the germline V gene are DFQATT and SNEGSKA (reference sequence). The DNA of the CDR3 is TGCAGTGCCTACCTCGTGGGACTAGAAGGATGGGGGGAGCAGTACTTC. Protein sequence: CSAYLVGLEGWGEQYF.

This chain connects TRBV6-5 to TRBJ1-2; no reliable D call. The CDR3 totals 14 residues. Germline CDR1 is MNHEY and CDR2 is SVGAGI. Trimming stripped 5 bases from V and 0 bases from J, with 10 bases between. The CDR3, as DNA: TGTGCCAGCAGTACCGTGGACTCTAACTATGGCTACACCTTC. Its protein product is CASSTVDSNYGYTF.

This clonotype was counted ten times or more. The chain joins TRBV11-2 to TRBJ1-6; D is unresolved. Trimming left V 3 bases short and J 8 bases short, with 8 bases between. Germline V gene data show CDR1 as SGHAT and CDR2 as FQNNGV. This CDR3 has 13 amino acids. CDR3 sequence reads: CASSFIGDSPLHF. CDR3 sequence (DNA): TGTGCCAGCAGCTTTATCGGGGATTCACCCCTCCACTTT.

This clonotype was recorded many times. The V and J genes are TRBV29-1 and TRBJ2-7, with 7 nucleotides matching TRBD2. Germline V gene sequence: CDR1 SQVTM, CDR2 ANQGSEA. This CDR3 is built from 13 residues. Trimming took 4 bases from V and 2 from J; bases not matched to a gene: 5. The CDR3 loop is CSVADGRTYEQYF. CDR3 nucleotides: TGCAGCGTTGCGGACGGGAGGACCTACGAGCAGTACTTC.

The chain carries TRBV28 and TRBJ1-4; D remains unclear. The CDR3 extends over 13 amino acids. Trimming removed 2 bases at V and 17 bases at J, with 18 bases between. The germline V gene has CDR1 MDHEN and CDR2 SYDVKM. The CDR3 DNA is TGTGCCAGCAGTTTAGGGCCGGGAAAACTTGGTTTTTTT. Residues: CASSLGPGKLGFF.

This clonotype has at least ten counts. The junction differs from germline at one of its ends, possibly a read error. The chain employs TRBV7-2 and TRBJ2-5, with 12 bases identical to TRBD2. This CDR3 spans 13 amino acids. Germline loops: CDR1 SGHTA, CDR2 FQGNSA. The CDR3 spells CTGTSGPQETQYF. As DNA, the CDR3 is TGCACCGGGACTAGCGGGCCCCAAGAGACCCAGTACTTC.

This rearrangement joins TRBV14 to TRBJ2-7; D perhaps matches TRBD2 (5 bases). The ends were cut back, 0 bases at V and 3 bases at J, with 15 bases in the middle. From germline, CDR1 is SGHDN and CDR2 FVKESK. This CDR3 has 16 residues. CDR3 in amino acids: CASSQDGSGEFYEQYF. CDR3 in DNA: TGTGCCAGCAGCCAAGACGGTTCCGGGGAATTCTACGAGCAGTACTTC.

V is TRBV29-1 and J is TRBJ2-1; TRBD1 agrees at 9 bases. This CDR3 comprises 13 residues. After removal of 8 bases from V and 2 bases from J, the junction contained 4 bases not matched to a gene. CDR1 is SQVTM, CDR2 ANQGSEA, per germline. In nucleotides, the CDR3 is TGCAGCCTAGGACAGGGGACCTACAATGAGCAGTTCTTC. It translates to CSLGQGTYNEQFF.

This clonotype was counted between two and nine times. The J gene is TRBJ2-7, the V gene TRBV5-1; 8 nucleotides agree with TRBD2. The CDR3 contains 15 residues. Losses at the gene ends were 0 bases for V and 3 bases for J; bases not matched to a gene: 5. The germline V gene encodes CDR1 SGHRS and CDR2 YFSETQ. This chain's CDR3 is CASSLASGSFYEQYF. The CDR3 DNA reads TGCGCCAGCAGCTTGGCCAGCGGGAGTTTCTACGAGCAGTACTTC.

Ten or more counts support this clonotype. CDR3 nucleotides: TGCAGTGCTCCCGAGACAGGGTTATACGAGCAGTACTTC. It translates to CSAPETGLYEQYF. The chain uses TRBV20-1 and TRBJ2-7, with 7 bases fitting TRBD1. The V segment lost 5 bases and the J segment 4 bases; nucleotides outside the gene matches: 8. There are 13 residues in the CDR3. Germline V gene data show CDR1 as DFQATT and CDR2 as SNEGSKA (reference sequence).

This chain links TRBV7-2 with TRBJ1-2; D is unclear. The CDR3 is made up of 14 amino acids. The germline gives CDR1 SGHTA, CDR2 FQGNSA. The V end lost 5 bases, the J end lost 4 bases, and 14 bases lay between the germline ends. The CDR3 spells CASSPERGGYGYTF. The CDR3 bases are TGTGCCAGCAGCCCGGAGCGGGGAGGCTATGGCTACACCTTC.

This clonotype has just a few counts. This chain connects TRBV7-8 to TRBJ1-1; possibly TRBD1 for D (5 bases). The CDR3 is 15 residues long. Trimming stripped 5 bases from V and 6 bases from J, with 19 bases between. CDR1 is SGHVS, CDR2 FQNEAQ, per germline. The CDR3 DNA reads TGTGCCAGCAGCACACGAGGTAGGGGTTTCTCTGAAGCTTTCTTT. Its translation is CASSTRGRGFSEAFF.